This is a list of T cell receptor beta chains from one sample in a study of T cells in Graves' hyperthyroidism and ophthalmopathy. TCRdb recomputed calls from the multiplex PCR reads with MiXCR, one row per CDR3 protein. The sample carries fewer than 450,000 distinct CDR3 sequences, 11% to 15% recorded once. Sequencing was done on a sample of blood. These receptors came from a man aged 45-60 years with Graves' ophthalmopathy. CDR3s include the opening cysteine and the closing phenylalanine or tryptophan. D genes are given only for firm matches. Clone size is stated in some rows and not others, as once, few, many or a class when expanded.

clone_size: few
v_call: TRBV9
d_call: TRBD2
j_call: TRBJ2-7
cdr3_nt: TGTGCCAGCAGCGTGGGGACTAGCGGACTAGACGAGCAGTACTTC
cdr3_aa: CASSVGTSGLDEQYF

clone_size: many
v_call: TRBV2
d_call: TRBD2
j_call: TRBJ2-7
cdr3_nt: TGTGCCAGCAGGACCGGACTAGCGTCTACCTACGAGCAGTACTTC
cdr3_aa: CASRTGLASTYEQYF

clone_size: many
v_call: TRBV7-8
d_call: TRBD2
j_call: TRBJ2-7
cdr3_nt: TGTGCCAGCAGCTTGACTAGCTACTACGAGCAGTACTTC
cdr3_aa: CASSLTSYYEQYF

clone_size: -
v_call: TRBV7-9
d_call: -
j_call: TRBJ2-3
cdr3_nt: TGTGCCAGCAGCTCCACTAGTGGCACAGATACGCAGTATTTT
cdr3_aa: CASSSTSGTDTQYF

clone_size: many
v_call: TRBV13
d_call: -
j_call: TRBJ1-2
cdr3_nt: TGTGCCAGCAGCTTATTGCAGGCCGGCTACACCTTC
cdr3_aa: CASSLLQAGYTF

clone_size: -
v_call: TRBV2
d_call: -
j_call: TRBJ2-5
cdr3_nt: TGTGCCAGCAGTGAAGCGCGGGACAGTACTCGGTACTTC
cdr3_aa: CASSEARDSTRYF

clone_size: -
v_call: TRBV3-1
d_call: TRBD2
j_call: TRBJ2-1
cdr3_nt: TGTGCCAGCAGCCCCGGACTAGCGGGAGTGCTGTTCTTC
cdr3_aa: CASSPGLAGVLFF

clone_size: few
v_call: TRBV4-1
d_call: -
j_call: TRBJ1-4
cdr3_nt: TGCGCCAGCAGCCAACTCCAGGGAGGAAGAGAAAAACTGTTTTTT
cdr3_aa: CASSQLQGGREKLFF

clone_size: -
v_call: TRBV7-9
d_call: -
j_call: TRBJ1-2
cdr3_nt: TGTGCCAGCAGCCCCCTAACTGATCCAGGGTTATATGGCTACACCTTC
cdr3_aa: CASSPLTDPGLYGYTF

clone_size: few
v_call: TRBV9
d_call: TRBD2
j_call: TRBJ2-1
cdr3_nt: TGTGCCAGCAGCGGTCTAGCGGGGAGAGAACAAAATGAGCAGTTCTTC
cdr3_aa: CASSGLAGREQNEQFF

clone_size: many
v_call: TRBV7-9
d_call: -
j_call: TRBJ1-5
cdr3_nt: TGTGCCAGCAGCTTAGGAGGGGCCCCTAGCAATCAGCCCCAGCATTTT
cdr3_aa: CASSLGGAPSNQPQHF

clone_size: many
v_call: TRBV11-2
d_call: TRBD2
j_call: TRBJ2-7
cdr3_nt: TGTGCCAGCAGCTTTAGCGGGGGGCGGCACGAGCAGTACTTC
cdr3_aa: CASSFSGGRHEQYF

clone_size: -
v_call: TRBV5-1
d_call: TRBD2
j_call: TRBJ2-5
cdr3_nt: TGCGCCAGCAGCACCGGGGGGACTAGCGGGAGTAGGTACCAAGAGACCCAGTACTTC
cdr3_aa: CASSTGGTSGSRYQETQYF

clone_size: many
v_call: TRBV29-1
d_call: -
j_call: TRBJ2-1
cdr3_nt: TGCAGCGTTGGTCGGAGGGTGGTGGATGAGCAGTTCTTC
cdr3_aa: CSVGRRVVDEQFF

clone_size: many
v_call: TRBV29-1
d_call: -
j_call: TRBJ2-3
cdr3_nt: TGCAGCGTTGAGTCGGCAGATACGCAGTATTTT
cdr3_aa: CSVESADTQYF

clone_size: many
v_call: TRBV3-1
d_call: -
j_call: TRBJ1-3
cdr3_nt: TGTGCCAGCAGCGGACAGTATGGAAACACCATATATTTT
cdr3_aa: CASSGQYGNTIYF

clone_size: many
v_call: TRBV29-1
d_call: -
j_call: TRBJ1-1
cdr3_nt: TGCAGCGTTGGTGGTCGGGGGAACACTGAAGCTTTCTTT
cdr3_aa: CSVGGRGNTEAFF

clone_size: many
v_call: TRBV7-8
d_call: -
j_call: TRBJ1-5
cdr3_nt: TGTGCCAGCAGCCTAGCCCCTGATAGCAATCAGCCCCAGCATTTT
cdr3_aa: CASSLAPDSNQPQHF

clone_size: -
v_call: TRBV7-9
d_call: -
j_call: TRBJ2-1
cdr3_nt: TGTGCCAGCAGCCCCCTTTCGGGAGTAGGTTACAATGAGCAGTTCTTC
cdr3_aa: CASSPLSGVGYNEQFF

clone_size: few
v_call: TRBV7-8
d_call: -
j_call: TRBJ2-7
cdr3_nt: TGTGCCAGCAGCCCCGACATTTCCTACGAGCAGTACTTC
cdr3_aa: CASSPDISYEQYF

clone_size: -
v_call: TRBV19
d_call: -
j_call: TRBJ2-2
cdr3_nt: TGTGCCAGTAGGACCCGGGACCTGAACACCGGGGAGCTGTTTTTT
cdr3_aa: CASRTRDLNTGELFF

clone_size: few
v_call: TRBV7-9
d_call: -
j_call: TRBJ2-7
cdr3_nt: TGTGCCAGCAGCTCACAAACCTCAGGGTTTTACGAGCAGTACTTC
cdr3_aa: CASSSQTSGFYEQYF

clone_size: many
v_call: TRBV20-1
d_call: -
j_call: TRBJ2-3
cdr3_nt: TGCAGTGCTAGCCACCAGGATACGCAGTATTTT
cdr3_aa: CSASHQDTQYF

clone_size: few
v_call: TRBV10-1
d_call: -
j_call: TRBJ2-7
cdr3_nt: TGCGCCAGCAGTGAAACTTCGACAGAGCCAGCGCAGTACTTC
cdr3_aa: CASSETSTEPAQYF

clone_size: -
v_call: TRBV20-1
d_call: -
j_call: TRBJ2-2
cdr3_nt: TGCAGTGCTAGAGCGGGGGCGGGAGAAGGGGAGCTGTTTTTT
cdr3_aa: CSARAGAGEGELFF

clone_size: many
v_call: TRBV2
d_call: TRBD2
j_call: TRBJ2-1
cdr3_nt: TGTGCCAGCAGAGCTACTAGCGGAAATTACAATGAGCAGTTCTTC
cdr3_aa: CASRATSGNYNEQFF